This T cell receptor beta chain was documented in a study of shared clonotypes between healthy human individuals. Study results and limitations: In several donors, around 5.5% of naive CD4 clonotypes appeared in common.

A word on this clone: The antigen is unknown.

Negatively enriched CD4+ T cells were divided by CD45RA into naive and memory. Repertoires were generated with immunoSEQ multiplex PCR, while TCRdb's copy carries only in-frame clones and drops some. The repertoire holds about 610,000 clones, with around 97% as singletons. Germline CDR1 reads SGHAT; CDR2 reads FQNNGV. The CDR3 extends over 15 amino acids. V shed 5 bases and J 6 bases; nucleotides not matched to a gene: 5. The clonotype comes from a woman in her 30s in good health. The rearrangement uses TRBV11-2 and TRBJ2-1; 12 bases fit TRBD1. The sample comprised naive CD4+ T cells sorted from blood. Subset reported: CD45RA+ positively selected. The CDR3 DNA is TGTGCCAGCAGCCGGGGACAGGGGGCGCGCAATGAGCAGTTCTTC. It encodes CASSRGQGARNEQFF.